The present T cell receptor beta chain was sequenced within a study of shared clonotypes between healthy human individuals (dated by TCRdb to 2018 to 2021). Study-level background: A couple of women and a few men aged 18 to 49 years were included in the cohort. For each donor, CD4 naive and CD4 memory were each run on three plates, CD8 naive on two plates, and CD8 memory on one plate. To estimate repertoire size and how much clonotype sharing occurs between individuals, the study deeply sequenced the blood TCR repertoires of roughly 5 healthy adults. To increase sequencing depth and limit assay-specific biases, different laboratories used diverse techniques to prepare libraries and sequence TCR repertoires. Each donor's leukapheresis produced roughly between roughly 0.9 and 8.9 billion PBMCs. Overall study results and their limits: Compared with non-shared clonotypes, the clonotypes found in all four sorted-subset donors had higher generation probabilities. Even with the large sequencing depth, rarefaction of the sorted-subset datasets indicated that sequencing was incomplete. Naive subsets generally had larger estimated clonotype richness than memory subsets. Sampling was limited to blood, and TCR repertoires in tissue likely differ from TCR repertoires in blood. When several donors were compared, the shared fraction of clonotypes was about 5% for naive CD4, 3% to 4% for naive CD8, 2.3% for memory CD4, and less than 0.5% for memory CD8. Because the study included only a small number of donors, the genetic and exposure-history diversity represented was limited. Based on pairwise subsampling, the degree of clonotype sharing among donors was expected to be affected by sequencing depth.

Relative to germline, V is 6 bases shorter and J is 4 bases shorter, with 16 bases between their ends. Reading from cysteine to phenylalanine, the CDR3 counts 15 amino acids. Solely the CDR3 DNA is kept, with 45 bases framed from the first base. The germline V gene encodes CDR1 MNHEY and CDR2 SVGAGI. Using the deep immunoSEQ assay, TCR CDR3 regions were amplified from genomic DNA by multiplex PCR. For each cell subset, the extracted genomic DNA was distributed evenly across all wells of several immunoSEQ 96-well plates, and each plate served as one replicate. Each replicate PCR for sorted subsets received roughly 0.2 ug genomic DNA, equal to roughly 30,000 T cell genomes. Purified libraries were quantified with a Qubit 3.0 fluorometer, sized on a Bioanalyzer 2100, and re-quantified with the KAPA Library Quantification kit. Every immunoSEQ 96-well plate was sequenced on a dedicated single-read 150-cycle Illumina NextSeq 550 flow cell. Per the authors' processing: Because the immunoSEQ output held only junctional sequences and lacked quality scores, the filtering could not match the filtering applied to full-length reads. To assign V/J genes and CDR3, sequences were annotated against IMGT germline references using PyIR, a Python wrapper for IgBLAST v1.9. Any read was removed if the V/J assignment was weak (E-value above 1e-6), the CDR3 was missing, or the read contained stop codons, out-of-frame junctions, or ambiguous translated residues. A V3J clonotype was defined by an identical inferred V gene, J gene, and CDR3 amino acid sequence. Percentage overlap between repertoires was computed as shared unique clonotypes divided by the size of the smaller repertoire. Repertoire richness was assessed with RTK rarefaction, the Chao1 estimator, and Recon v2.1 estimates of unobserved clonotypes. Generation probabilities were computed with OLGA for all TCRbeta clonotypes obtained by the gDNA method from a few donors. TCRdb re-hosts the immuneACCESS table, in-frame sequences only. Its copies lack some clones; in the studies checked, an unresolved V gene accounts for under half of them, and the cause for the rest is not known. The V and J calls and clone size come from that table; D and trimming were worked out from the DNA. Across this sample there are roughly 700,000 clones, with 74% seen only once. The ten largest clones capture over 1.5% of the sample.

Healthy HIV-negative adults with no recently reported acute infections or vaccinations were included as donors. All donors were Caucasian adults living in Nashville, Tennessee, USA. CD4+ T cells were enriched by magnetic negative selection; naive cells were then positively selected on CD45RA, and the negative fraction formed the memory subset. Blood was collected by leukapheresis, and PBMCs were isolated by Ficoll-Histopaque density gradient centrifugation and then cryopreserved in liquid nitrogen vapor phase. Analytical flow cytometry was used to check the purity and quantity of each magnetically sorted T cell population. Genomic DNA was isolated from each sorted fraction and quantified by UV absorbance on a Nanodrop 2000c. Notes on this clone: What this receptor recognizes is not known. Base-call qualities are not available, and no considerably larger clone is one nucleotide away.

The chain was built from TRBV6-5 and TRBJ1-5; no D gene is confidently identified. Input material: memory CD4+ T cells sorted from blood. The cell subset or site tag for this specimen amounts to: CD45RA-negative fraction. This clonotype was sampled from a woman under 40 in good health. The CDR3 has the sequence CASRSLTQVNQPQHF. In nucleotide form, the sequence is TGTGCCAGCAGGTCTCTTACTCAGGTAAATCAGCCCCAGCATTTT.